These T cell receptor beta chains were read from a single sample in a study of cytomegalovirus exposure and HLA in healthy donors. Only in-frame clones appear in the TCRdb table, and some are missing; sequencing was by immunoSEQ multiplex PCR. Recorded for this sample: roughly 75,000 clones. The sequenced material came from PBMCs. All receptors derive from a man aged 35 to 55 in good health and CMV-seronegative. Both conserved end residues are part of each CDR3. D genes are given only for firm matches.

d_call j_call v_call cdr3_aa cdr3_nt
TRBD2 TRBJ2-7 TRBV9 CASSVEEGGYEQYF TGTGCCAGCAGCGTAGAAGAGGGAGGGTACGAGCAGTACTTC
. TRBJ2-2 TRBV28 CASSLWSSGSNTGELFF TGTGCCAGCAGTTTATGGTCGAGCGGGTCGAACACCGGGGAGCTGTTTTTT
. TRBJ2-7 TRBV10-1 CASSRGYEQYF TGCGCCAGCAGTCGAGGTTACGAGCAGTACTTC
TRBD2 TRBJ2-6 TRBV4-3 CASSQVGFEGGAPWNVLTF TGCGCCAGCAGCCAAGTAGGGTTTGAGGGAGGGGCCCCTTGGAACGTCCTGACTTTC
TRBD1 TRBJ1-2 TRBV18 CASSPPGQGADGYTF TGTGCCAGCTCACCACCGGGACAGGGGGCCGATGGCTACACCTTC
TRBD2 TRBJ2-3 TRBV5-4 CASSSVLAGPTQYF TGTGCCAGCAGCTCGGTTCTAGCGGGACCTACGCAGTATTTT
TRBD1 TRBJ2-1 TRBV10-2 CASSPQTGGLINEQFF TGCGCCAGCAGTCCCCAGACAGGGGGCTTGATCAATGAGCAGTTCTTC
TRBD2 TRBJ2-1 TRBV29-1 CSSSGDYDEQFF TGCAGCTCTAGCGGGGATTACGATGAGCAGTTCTTC
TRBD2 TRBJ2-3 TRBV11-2 CASSLWGAGGPGDTQYF TGTGCCAGCAGCTTATGGGGAGCGGGGGGGCCCGGGGATACGCAGTATTTT
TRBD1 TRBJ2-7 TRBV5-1 CASSLSTTGGLGYEQYF TGCGCCAGCAGCTTGTCCACGACAGGGGGCTTGGGCTACGAGCAGTACTTC
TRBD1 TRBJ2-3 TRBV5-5 CASREQGSDTQYF TGTGCCAGCAGAGAACAGGGGTCAGATACGCAGTATTTT
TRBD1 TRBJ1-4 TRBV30 CAWKRWTGSEKLFF TGTGCCTGGAAAAGATGGACAGGGAGTGAAAAACTGTTTTTT
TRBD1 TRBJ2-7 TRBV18 CASSPSRQGAGEQYF TGTGCCAGCTCACCGTCGCGACAGGGGGCGGGAGAGCAGTACTTC
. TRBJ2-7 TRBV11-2 CASSLRDSGLSYEQYF TGTGCCAGCAGCTTAAGGGATAGCGGTCTTTCCTACGAGCAGTACTTC
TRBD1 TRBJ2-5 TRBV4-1 CASSQTGGETQYF TGCGCCAGCAGCCAAACAGGGGGAGAGACCCAGTACTTC
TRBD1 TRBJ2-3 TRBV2 CASSYRGRLTDTQYF TGTGCCAGCAGTTACAGGGGGCGTTTGACAGATACGCAGTATTTT
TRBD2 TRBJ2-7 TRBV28 CASSSGGSGAYEQYF TGTGCCAGCAGTTCGGGCGGGAGTGGGGCCTACGAGCAGTACTTC
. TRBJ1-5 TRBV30 CAWQPRANQPQHF TGTGCCTGGCAGCCGAGGGCCAATCAGCCCCAGCATTTT
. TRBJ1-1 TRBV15 CATSRDHPGKNTEAFF TGTGCCACCAGCAGAGACCATCCCGGGAAGAACACTGAAGCTTTCTTT
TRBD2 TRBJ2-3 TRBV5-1 CASSSDLAGLGDTQYF TGCGCCAGCAGCTCGGACCTAGCGGGACTTGGAGATACGCAGTATTTT
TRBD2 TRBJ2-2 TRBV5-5 CASSLVPLAGSGELFF TGTGCCAGCAGCTTGGTTCCCCTAGCGGGGTCCGGGGAGCTGTTTTTT
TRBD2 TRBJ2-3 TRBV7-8 CASSSSGTSGRTDTQYF TGTGCCAGCAGCTCCTCCGGGACTAGCGGGAGGACAGATACGCAGTATTTT
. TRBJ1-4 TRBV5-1 CASSLRGLGEKLFF TGCGCCAGCAGCCTCAGAGGGCTGGGTGAAAAACTGTTTTTT
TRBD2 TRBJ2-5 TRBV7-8 CASSLGRLAGETQYF TGTGCCAGCAGCTTAGGTCGACTAGCGGGAGAGACCCAGTACTTC
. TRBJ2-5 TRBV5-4 CASSLGGRQQGTQYF TGTGCCAGCAGCTTGGGGGGCAGGCAACAGGGGACCCAGTACTTC
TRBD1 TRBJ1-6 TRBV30 CAWSIPHRGQDSPLHF TGTGCCTGGAGCATCCCACACAGGGGGCAAGATTCACCCCTCCACTTT
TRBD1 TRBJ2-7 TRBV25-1 CASRPSRTGIYEQYF TGTGCCAGTAGACCTAGTAGGACAGGGATCTACGAGCAGTACTTC
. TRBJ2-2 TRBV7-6 CASSLGEAPGELFF TGTGCCAGCAGCTTAGGGGAGGCCCCCGGGGAGCTGTTTTTT
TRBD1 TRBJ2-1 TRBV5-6 CASSPSDRGVYNEQFF TGTGCCAGCAGCCCATCGGACAGGGGGGTCTACAATGAGCAGTTCTTC
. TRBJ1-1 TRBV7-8 CASSPLQGPGTEAFF TGTGCCAGCAGCCCCCTACAGGGCCCGGGGACTGAAGCTTTCTTT
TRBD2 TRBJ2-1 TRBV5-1 CASSPTSGNYEQFF TGCGCCAGCAGCCCGACTAGCGGGAACTATGAGCAGTTCTTC
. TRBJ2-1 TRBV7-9 CASSPDIDNEQFF TGTGCCAGCAGCCCTGACATTGACAATGAGCAGTTCTTC
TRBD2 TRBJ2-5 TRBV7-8 CASSLRTSGGRETQYF TGTGCCAGCAGCTTGAGGACTAGCGGGGGGCGGGAGACCCAGTACTTC
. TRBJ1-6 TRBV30 CAWSVGRGYDNSPLHF TGTGCCTGGAGTGTAGGCAGGGGCTACGATAATTCACCCCTCCACTTT
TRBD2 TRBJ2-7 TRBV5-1 CASSLAGTSGGSYEQYF TGCGCCAGCAGCTTGGCGGGAACTTCGGGGGGCTCCTACGAGCAGTACTTC
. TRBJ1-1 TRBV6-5 CASRGAGGTSEAFF TGTGCCAGCAGGGGAGCCGGGGGAACCTCTGAAGCTTTCTTT
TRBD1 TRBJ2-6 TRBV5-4 CASSLGRDRGSLNVLTF TGTGCCAGCAGCTTGGGGCGGGACAGGGGGTCCCTCAACGTCCTGACTTTC
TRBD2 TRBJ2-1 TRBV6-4 CASSDSAGGTVLNEQFF TGTGCCAGCAGTGACTCGGCGGGGGGCACAGTTCTGAATGAGCAGTTCTTC
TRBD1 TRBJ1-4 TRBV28 CASKKIRGLDEKLFF TGTGCCAGCAAGAAAATCAGGGGGCTCGATGAAAAACTGTTTTTT
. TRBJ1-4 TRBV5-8 CASSLQGFTNEKLFF TGTGCCAGCAGCCTCCAGGGTTTCACTAATGAAAAACTGTTTTTT
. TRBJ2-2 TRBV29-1 CSVGNQRTATGELFF TGCAGCGTTGGGAACCAGAGGACAGCAACCGGGGAGCTGTTTTTT
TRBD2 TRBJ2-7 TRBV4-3 CASSQGGTGGYEQYF TGCGCCAGCAGCCAGGGAGGGACGGGGGGCTACGAGCAGTACTTC
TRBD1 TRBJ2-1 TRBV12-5 CASGTRGLYNEQFF TGTGCTAGTGGGACGAGGGGGCTCTACAATGAGCAGTTCTTC
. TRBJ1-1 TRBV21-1 CASSKVDRGGTEAFF TGTGCCAGCAGCAAAGTAGACAGGGGTGGCACTGAAGCTTTCTTT